This entry lists 9 T cell receptor beta chains sequenced from one sample in a study of metastatic and nonmetastatic thyroid tumors (TCRdb year 2020). The library was produced with PCR. TCRdb names Illumina HiSeq 4000 as the instrument used. TCRdb handled the public reads itself, with Q25 trimming in fastp and clone calling in MiXCR, and kept productive beta chains. A total of approximately 13,000 clones appear in this sample, 32% of them only once. 20% to 30% of the sample lies in the top ten. None of the patients had been given any treatment before thyroid surgery. Sequenced input: tumor tissue. These receptors were collected from a female donor with papillary thyroid cancer or a benign thyroid nodule (not recorded which). Some clones in this sample may be carry-over from other donors' samples.

The chain combines TRBV6-1 with TRBJ2-7; 7 positions agree with TRBD1. Looked up from germline, CDR1 is MNHNS and CDR2 is SASEGT. The length of the CDR3 is 15 residues. Trimming took 1 base from V and 4 from J; bases not matched to a gene: 7. The CDR3 spells CASSEEQGNPYEQYF. The CDR3 nucleotides are TGTGCCAGCAGTGAAGAACAGGGGAATCCATACGAGCAGTACTTC.

This chain connects TRBV30 to TRBJ1-1, with D perhaps TRBD1 (6 bases). The CDR3 covers 13 residues. Germline assignment: CDR1 GTSNPN and CDR2 SVGIG (reference sequence). The CDR3 nucleotides are TGTGCTTGTAGGGGGGGCGCGTTCACTGAAGCTTTCTTT. Translated: CACRGGAFTEAFF. The full variable domain, completed using reference TRBV30 and TRBJ1-1, is SQTIHQWPATLVQPVGSPLSLECTVEGTSNPNLYWYRQAAGRGLQLLFYSVGIGQISSEVPQNLSASRPQDRQFILSSKKLLLSDSGFYLCACRGGAFTEAFFGQGTRLTVV.

V usage is TRBV7-2 and J usage is TRBJ1-5; a possible D gene is TRBD1 (5 bases). Trimming cost V 5 bases and J 6 bases, with 11 bases left between them. The germline CDR1 and CDR2 sequences are SGHTA and FQGNSA. This CDR3 spans 13 amino acids. CDR3 DNA sequence: TGTGCCAGCAGCCGCGTTCAGGGTCAGCCCCAGCATTTT. Its translation is CASSRVQGQPQHF.

Sample share makes this clone medium-sized. The chain couples TRBV12-3 or TRBV12-4 to TRBJ2-1; no definite D call. The CDR3 runs to 11 residues. Trimming took 6 bases from V and 15 from J, leaving 15 bases between them. The CDR3 reads CASRSFSGVFF. CDR3 DNA: TGTGCCAGCAGATCCTTTAGTGGGGTGTTCTTC.

In its sample, this clone was seen many times. The CDR3 DNA is TGTGCCAGCAGCGTATACAGGGTTGAAGACTATGGCTACACCTTC. Its protein product is CASSVYRVEDYGYTF. The gene calls are TRBV7-9 and TRBJ1-2; possible D gene TRBD1, 6 bases. The CDR3 totals 15 residues. Trimming removed 5 bases at V and 3 bases at J, with 16 bases between. Per germline, CDR1 SEHNR and CDR2 FQNEAQ (reference sequence).

CDR3 protein: CASRTHPLGNSGNTIYF. CDR3 in DNA: TGCGCCAGCAGAACGCACCCTCTGGGGAACTCTGGAAACACCATATATTTT. The chain links TRBV5-1 to TRBJ1-3, with D hard to call. The V end lost 5 bases, the J end lost 0 bases, and 18 bases lay between the germline ends. Germline V CDR1 and CDR2: SGHRS, YFSETQ. The CDR3 length is 17 residues.

By sample fraction, this clone is medium-sized. The chain is built from TRBV20-1 and TRBJ1-5, with 9 bases identical to TRBD1. This CDR3 contains 16 residues. Germline loops: CDR1 DFQATT, CDR2 SNEGSKA (reference sequence). V was pared by 1 base and J by 3 bases, with 7 bases of the junction left unmatched. The CDR3 DNA reads as TGCAGTGCTAGAGTCCCCGGACAGGGGTTCAATCAGCCCCAGCATTTT. It yields the protein CSARVPGQGFNQPQHF.

The chain couples TRBV7-8 to TRBJ1-2; D uncertain. The CDR3 is made up of 16 amino acids. In germline, CDR1 is SGHVS, CDR2 FQNEAQ. Trimming removed 1 base from V and 0 bases from J, with 12 bases in between. CDR3 sequence (DNA): TGTGCCAGCAGCTTAGGATCGGCAGACTCTAACTATGGCTACACCTTC. It translates to CASSLGSADSNYGYTF. Full variable domain (remainder filled in from reference TRBV7-8 and TRBJ1-2): GAGVSQSPRYKVAKRGQDVALRCDPISGHVSLFWYQQALGQGPEFLTYFQNEAQLDKSGLPSDRFFAERPEGSVSTLKIQRTQQEDSAVYLCASSLGSADSNYGYTFGSGTRLTVV.

The table lists this clone with many counts. The chain uses TRBV27 and TRBJ1-1; 7 bases line up with TRBD1. V was clipped by 8 bases and J by 1 base; unmatched bases: 16. Germline CDR1 MNHEY, CDR2 SMNVEV (reference sequence). There are 17 residues in the CDR3. CDR3 protein: CASYSYGPRGRNTEAFF. CDR3 nucleotide sequence: TGTGCCAGCTATTCCTACGGTCCTAGGGGGCGGAACACTGAAGCTTTCTTT.